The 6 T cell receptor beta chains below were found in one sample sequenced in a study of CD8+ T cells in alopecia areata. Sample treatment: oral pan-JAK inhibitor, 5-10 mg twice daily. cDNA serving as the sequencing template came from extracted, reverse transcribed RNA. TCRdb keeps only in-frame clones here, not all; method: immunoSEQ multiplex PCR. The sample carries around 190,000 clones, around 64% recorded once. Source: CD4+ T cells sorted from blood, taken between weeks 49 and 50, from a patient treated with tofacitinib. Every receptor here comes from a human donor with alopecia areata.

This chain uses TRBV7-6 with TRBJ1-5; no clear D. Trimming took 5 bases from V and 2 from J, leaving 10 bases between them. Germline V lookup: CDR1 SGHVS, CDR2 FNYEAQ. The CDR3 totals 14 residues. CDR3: CASSRDGGNQPQHF. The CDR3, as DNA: TGTGCCAGCAGCCGAGACGGAGGCAATCAGCCCCAGCATTTT. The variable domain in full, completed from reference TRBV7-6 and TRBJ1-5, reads GAGVSQSPRYKVTKRGQDVALRCDPISGHVSLYWYRQALGQGPEFLTYFNYEAQQDKSGLPNDRFSAERPEGSISTLTIQRTEQRDSAMYRCASSRDGGNQPQHFGDGTRLSIL.

The chain's CDR3 is CASSTMTVPETQYF. As DNA, the CDR3 is TGTGCCAGCAGCACCATGACCGTTCCGGAGACCCAGTACTTC. This chain links TRBV9 with TRBJ2-5; D is unclear. The V and J ends lost 4 bases and 5 bases respectively, with 15 bases between them. Germline values: CDR1 SGDLS, CDR2 YYNGEE. The CDR3 sequence is 14 residues long.

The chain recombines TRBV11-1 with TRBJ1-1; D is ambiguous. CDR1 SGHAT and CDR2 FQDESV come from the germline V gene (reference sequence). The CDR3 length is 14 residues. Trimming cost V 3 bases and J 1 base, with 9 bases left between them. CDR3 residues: CASSFSTGNTEAFF. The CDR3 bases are TGTGCCAGCAGCTTTTCGACGGGGAACACTGAAGCTTTCTTT.

CDR3: CASSRTSAGVNTDTQYF. CDR3 nucleotide sequence: TGTGCCAGCAGTCGAACGAGCGCGGGGGTTAACACAGATACGCAGTATTTT. The chain links TRBV6-4 to TRBJ2-3; 7 bases map to TRBD2. The CDR3 is made up of 17 amino acids. Looked up from germline, CDR1 is MRHNA and CDR2 is SNTAGT. J gave up 2 bases and V 5 bases, and 13 bases lay outside the gene matches.

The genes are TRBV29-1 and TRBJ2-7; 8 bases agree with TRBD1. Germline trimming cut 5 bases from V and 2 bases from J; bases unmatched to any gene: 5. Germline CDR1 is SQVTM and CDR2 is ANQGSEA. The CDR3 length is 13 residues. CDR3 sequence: CSVTRDRPYEQYF. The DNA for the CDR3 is TGCAGCGTTACAAGGGACAGGCCCTACGAGCAGTACTTC.

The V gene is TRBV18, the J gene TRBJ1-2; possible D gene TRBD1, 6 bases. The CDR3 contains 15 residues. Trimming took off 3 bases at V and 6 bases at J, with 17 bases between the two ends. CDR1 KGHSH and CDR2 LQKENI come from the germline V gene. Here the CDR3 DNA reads TGTGCCAGCTCACCGGCCGCAGGGGTCCAGAATGGCTACACCTTC. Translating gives CASSPAAGVQNGYTF.